This TCR beta chain was obtained from a study of T cells in localized non-small cell lung cancer. Clones were read by immunoSEQ multiplex PCR, and TCRdb kept only the in-frame ones, dropping some. There are some 71,000 clones in the sample; about 83% occur only once, and less than 15% lies in the top ten. Germline CDR1 is SQVTM and CDR2 is ANQGSEA. This CDR3 is 15 amino acids long. Trimming removed 7 bases at V and 1 base at J, with 17 bases between. This specimen consisted of peripheral blood, obtained before any cancer treatment. The receptor was derived from a female donor older than 55 with stage I lung adenocarcinoma. This chain joins TRBV29-1 and TRBJ2-1; no reliable D call. In DNA form, the CDR3 reads TGCAGCGGTGTCCCTCGGGCGGAATCCTACAATGAGCAGTTCTTC. Translated, it gives CSGVPRAESYNEQFF.